The entry below describes one T cell receptor beta chain. Patients counted as stable if ophthalmopathy did not develop within 18 months. The sample is drawn from a study of T cells in Graves' hyperthyroidism and ophthalmopathy. The junction had 13 bases not matched to a gene; V was cut back by 3 bases and J by 1 base. Per the germline V gene, CDR1 is PRHDT and CDR2 is FYEKMQ (reference sequence). CDR3 size: 19 residues. Amplification yielded TCR beta CDR3 regions, with RNA transcripts as the source. The HTBI primer set served for first-round RT-PCR of the TCR CDR3. TCRdb independently ran MiXCR on the multiplex PCR reads; one entry per CDR3 protein. The table lists some 760,000 distinct CDR3 sequences, around 15% of them singletons.

Sequenced material: blood. This chain links TRBV13 with TRBJ2-1; 9 nucleotides agree with TRBD2. The receptor comes from a woman aged 18-29 years with Graves' hyperthyroidism. The CDR3 coding sequence is TGTGCCAGCAGCTTTCTCCACCTGAAGCGGGAGGTATCCTACAATGAGCAGTTCTTC. As protein: CASSFLHLKREVSYNEQFF.